The rows below give T cell receptor beta chains drawn from one sample of a study of CD8 T cells in ankylosing spondylitis. TCRdb recomputed calls from the 5' RACE reads with MiXCR, one row per CDR3 protein. The data show around 150,000 distinct CDR3 sequences, with approximately 10% seen just once and roughly 29% held by the top ten. What was sequenced was blood, either unsorted or a sorted T cell fraction (not recorded which). Receptors originate from a male donor with ankylosing spondylitis or in good health (not recorded which). Each CDR3 is given with its conserved first and last residue. Fields, in order: V gene, J gene, D gene, clone size, CDR3 protein, CDR3 DNA. The D gene is left open where the match is weak. The size of a clone is reported for some rows only, either as once, few or many, or as a class for expanded clones.

TRBV3-1	TRBJ2-1	TRBD2	-	CASCKDGPCGGNEDNEQFF	TGTGCCAGCTGCAAAGATGGCCCTTGCGGGGGGAATGAGGACAATGAGCAGTTCTTC
TRBV4-1	TRBJ1-3	-	many	CASSQDPSPVSGNTIYF	TGCGCCAGCAGCCAAGATCCTAGTCCAGTCTCTGGAAACACCATATATTTT
TRBV18	TRBJ2-5	TRBD1	few	CASSGEGTGGTQYF	TGTGCCAGCTCTGGAGAAGGGACAGGAGGGACCCAGTACTTC
TRBV11-3	TRBJ2-1	TRBD2	-	CASSPREGLPFF	TGTGCCAGCAGCCCGCGGGAGGGCCTTCCCTTCTTC
TRBV10-1	TRBJ1-4	-	many	CASMSRVEVTEKLFF	TGCGCCAGCATGTCACGAGTTGAGGTAACGGAAAAACTGTTTTTT
TRBV9	TRBJ2-1	TRBD1	medium-sized	CASSLYQGAYNEQFF	TGTGCCAGCAGCCTTTACCAGGGGGCTTACAATGAGCAGTTCTTC
TRBV12-3/TRBV12-4	TRBJ2-5	-	few	CASSLNRLYQETQYF	TGTGCCAGCAGCCTAAACAGACTCTACCAAGAGACCCAGTACTTC
TRBV12-3/TRBV12-4	TRBJ2-7	-	many	CASSLVMSGNYEQYF	TGTGCCAGCAGTTTAGTTATGTCGGGGAACTACGAGCAGTACTTC
TRBV7-2	TRBJ2-7	TRBD2	-	CASRGGATYEQYF	TGTGCCAGCAGGGGAGGGGCAACCTACGAGCAGTACTTC
TRBV7-9	TRBJ2-3	-	few	CASRFAGGASDTQYF	TGTGCCAGCAGGTTTGCTGGGGGGGCCTCAGATACGCAGTATTTT
TRBV2	TRBJ2-1	TRBD2	-	CASRGTSGVHSYNEQFF	TGTGCCAGCAGAGGGACTAGCGGGGTTCATTCCTACAATGAGCAGTTCTTC
TRBV6-1	TRBJ2-6	-	-	CASTSVSSGANVLTF	TGTGCCAGCACCTCAGTGTCCTCTGGGGCCAACGTCCTGACTTTC
TRBV3-1	TRBJ2-3	TRBD1	-	CASSRPLAGGTDTQYF	TGTGCCAGCAGTCGACCCCTAGCAGGGGGAACAGATACGCAGTATTTT
TRBV5-1	TRBJ1-4	TRBD1	many	CASSAGQQYEKLFF	TGCGCCAGCAGCGCGGGACAGCAATACGAAAAACTGTTTTTT
TRBV25-1	TRBJ1-1	-	many	CASSPYGTNTEAFF	TGTGCCAGCAGTCCGTATGGGACGAACACTGAAGCTTTCTTT
TRBV20-1	TRBJ2-6	-	many	CSAREFSGANVLTF	TGCAGTGCTAGAGAGTTCTCTGGGGCCAACGTCCTGACTTTC
TRBV5-1	TRBJ1-2	TRBD1	many	CASSWGQGANYGYTF	TGCGCCAGCAGCTGGGGACAGGGGGCTAACTATGGCTACACCTTC
TRBV20-1	TRBJ2-3	TRBD2	many	CSASVTSGGANTQYF	TGCAGTGCTAGTGTTACTAGCGGGGGGGCAAATACGCAGTATTTT
TRBV30	TRBJ2-5	-	few	CAFSRSVQETQYF	TGTGCCTTCTCACGGAGCGTCCAAGAGACCCAGTACTTC
TRBV28	TRBJ2-1	TRBD2	many	CASSLRGGDEQFF	TGTGCCAGCAGTTTACGGGGAGGGGATGAGCAGTTCTTC
TRBV4-1	TRBJ2-2	TRBD2	few	CASSQAGSGRTGELFF	TGCGCCAGCAGCCAAGCTGGTAGCGGGAGAACCGGGGAGCTGTTTTTT
TRBV11-2	TRBJ2-3	-	many	CASTGDYTDTQYF	TGTGCCAGCACCGGAGATTACACAGATACGCAGTATTTT
TRBV20-1	TRBJ2-1	TRBD2	many	CSARAASGRSHPYNEQFF	TGCAGTGCTAGAGCGGCTAGCGGGAGGTCACACCCTTACAATGAGCAGTTCTTC
TRBV12-3/TRBV12-4	TRBJ1-5	-	many	CASRLGQGFPQHF	TGTGCCAGCAGACTCGGCCAGGGGTTTCCCCAGCATTTT
TRBV19	TRBJ2-3	TRBD2	few	CASSTLAGGRLSTDTQYF	TGTGCCAGTAGTACCCTAGCGGGGGGCAGATTAAGCACAGATACGCAGTATTTT
TRBV29-1	TRBJ2-5	TRBD2	many	CSVGGGTQETQYF	TGCAGCGTTGGGGGGGGAACTCAAGAGACCCAGTACTTC
TRBV5-5	TRBJ2-5	TRBD1	many	CASSFGHRGGETQYF	TGTGCCAGCAGCTTTGGGCACAGGGGTGGAGAGACCCAGTACTTC
TRBV28	TRBJ1-2	TRBD1	-	CASNPGQGHGYTF	TGTGCCAGCAACCCGGGACAGGGACATGGCTACACCTTC
TRBV18	TRBJ2-5	-	-	CASSPGHQETQYF	TGTGCCAGCTCACCGGGACACCAAGAGACCCAGTACTTC
TRBV12-3/TRBV12-4	TRBJ1-2	-	many	CASSLAQVNYGYTF	TGTGCCAGCAGTTTAGCGCAGGTTAACTATGGCTACACCTTC
TRBV4-3	TRBJ2-3	-	-	CASSQDQGTDTQYF	TGCGCCAGCAGCCAAGATCAGGGCACAGATACGCAGTATTTT
TRBV7-2	TRBJ2-7	TRBD1	-	CASSFREGAEEQYF	TGTGCCAGCAGCTTTAGAGAGGGGGCCGAGGAGCAGTACTTC
TRBV28	TRBJ1-2	TRBD1	few	CASREQGNYGYTF	TGTGCCAGCAGGGAACAGGGGAACTATGGCTACACCTTC
TRBV27	TRBJ2-1	-	many	CASSFGGVEQFF	TGTGCCAGCAGTTTCGGTGGAGTAGAGCAGTTCTTC
TRBV27	TRBJ2-1	-	many	CASSRYNEQFF	TGTGCCAGCAGTCGATACAATGAGCAGTTCTTC
TRBV27	TRBJ1-5	TRBD1	many	CASSSGTGGGQPQHF	TGTGCCAGCAGTTCCGGGACAGGGGGAGGACAGCCCCAGCATTTT
TRBV2	TRBJ1-6	-	many	CASSRDRTSSYNSPLHF	TGTGCCAGCAGTCGGGACCGCACGAGCTCCTATAATTCACCCCTCCACTTT
TRBV12-3/TRBV12-4	TRBJ1-1	-	many	CASTTGTTEAFF	TGTGCCAGCACCACAGGGACCACTGAAGCTTTCTTT
TRBV11-2	TRBJ2-7	-	few	CASSLEGGTAYEQYF	TGTGCCAGCAGCTTAGAAGGGGGGACAGCTTACGAGCAGTACTTC
TRBV6-1	TRBJ1-5	-	many	CASSQRLNQPQHF	TGTGCCAGCAGCCAACGACTAAATCAGCCCCAGCATTTT
TRBV29-1	TRBJ1-1	TRBD1	many	CSVGGQGATEAFF	TGCAGCGTTGGTGGACAGGGGGCCACTGAAGCTTTCTTT
TRBV29-1	TRBJ2-3	TRBD1	few	CSARQGQLRADTQYF	TGCAGCGCCAGACAGGGACAGCTCCGGGCGGATACGCAGTATTTT
TRBV2	TRBJ2-1	TRBD2	many	CASRVAGGRSEQFF	TGTGCCAGCAGAGTAGCGGGGGGGAGGAGTGAGCAGTTCTTC
TRBV11-2	TRBJ2-1	TRBD1	many	CASSLDPWTGFYNEQFF	TGTGCCAGCAGCTTAGACCCGTGGACAGGATTCTACAATGAGCAGTTCTTC
TRBV2	TRBJ2-3	-	-	CASQWEASTDTQYF	TGTGCCAGCCAGTGGGAGGCCAGCACAGATACGCAGTATTTT
TRBV11-2	TRBJ1-2	TRBD1	-	CASSFDRENYGYTF	TGTGCCAGCAGCTTCGACAGGGAGAACTATGGCTACACCTTC
TRBV12-3/TRBV12-4	TRBJ1-1	-	many	CASRLQGPTEAFF	TGTGCCAGCAGACTACAGGGACCCACTGAAGCTTTCTTT
TRBV5-1	TRBJ2-1	TRBD1	many	CASSSDRGRGLRSSYNEQFF	TGCGCCAGCAGCTCCGACAGGGGGCGAGGGCTGCGAAGCTCCTACAATGAGCAGTTCTTC
TRBV20-1	TRBJ1-4	TRBD1	many	CSASGQGATNEKLFF	TGCAGTGCTTCGGGACAGGGGGCAACTAATGAAAAACTGTTTTTT
TRBV9	TRBJ2-7	-	many	CASSVGASATYEQYF	TGTGCCAGCAGCGTAGGGGCTAGTGCGACCTACGAGCAGTACTTC
TRBV3-1	TRBJ2-3	TRBD2	-	CASSQGLAGDTQYF	TGTGCCAGCAGCCAGGGACTAGCGGGAGATACGCAGTATTTT
TRBV5-1	TRBJ1-2	-	few	CASSPDLGTEANYGYTF	TGCGCCAGCAGCCCGGACTTGGGGACGGAAGCTAACTATGGCTACACCTTC
TRBV20-1	TRBJ2-5	-	many	CSANLEGAPGETQYF	TGCAGTGCTAATCTGGAGGGGGCGCCGGGGGAGACCCAGTACTTC
TRBV5-1	TRBJ2-3	-	-	CASSREGRGTDTQYF	TGCGCCAGCAGTCGGGAAGGGAGAGGGACAGATACGCAGTATTTT
TRBV27	TRBJ2-7	-	many	CATMSWSSYEQYF	TGTGCCACCATGTCCTGGAGCTCCTACGAGCAGTACTTC